The clone carrying this T cell receptor beta chain was recorded once. These data belong to a study of blood T cell repertoires in COVID-19. Study-wide context: Whether acute or convalescent, the COVID-19 samples came from the United States, Italy and Spain. PBMCs, B-cell-depleted T cells, or T cells provided the cDNA or gDNA that made up the material.

What the recovered Cohort 3 donors had was two negative PCRs, clearance, or symptom resolution. The protocol was immunoSEQ multiplex PCR, while the TCRdb copy is restricted to in-frame clones and leaves out a portion. The data show roughly 170,000 clones, with under 90% seen just once and roughly 18% held by the top ten. This receptor was identified in a man aged 60 to 75 who had recovered from COVID-19. The source material was PBMCs or T cells enriched from blood (not recorded which).

The CDR3 region has the DNA TGTGCCAGCAGCCCCCGACAGGGACCCTACGAGCAGTACTTC. Translation: CASSPRQGPYEQYF. The chain uses TRBV7-2 and TRBJ2-7, with TRBD1 matching over 7 bases. CDR1 SGHTA and CDR2 FQGNSA come from the germline V gene. Unmatched junction bases numbered 6, after V lost 5 bases and J lost 2 bases. CDR3 length: 14 residues.